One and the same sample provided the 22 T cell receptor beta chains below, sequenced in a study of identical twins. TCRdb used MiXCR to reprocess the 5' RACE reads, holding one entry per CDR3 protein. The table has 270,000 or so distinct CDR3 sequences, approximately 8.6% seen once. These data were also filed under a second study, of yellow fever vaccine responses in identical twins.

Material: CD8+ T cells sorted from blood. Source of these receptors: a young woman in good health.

Here the CDR3 reads CASSQEAARQETQYF. CDR3 coding DNA: TGTGCCAGCAGCCAAGAGGCCGCTAGACAAGAGACCCAGTACTTC. This chain connects TRBV4-2 to TRBJ2-5; no clear D. The CDR3 length is 15 residues. Trimming removed 0 bases at V and 2 bases at J, with 10 bases between. From germline, CDR1 is LGHNA and CDR2 YNFKEQ.

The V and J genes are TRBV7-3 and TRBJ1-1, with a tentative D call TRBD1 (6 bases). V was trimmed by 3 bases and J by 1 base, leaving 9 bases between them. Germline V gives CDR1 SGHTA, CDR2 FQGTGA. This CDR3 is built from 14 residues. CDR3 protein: CASSLDSWNTEAFF. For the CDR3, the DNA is TGTGCCAGCAGCTTGGACAGTTGGAACACTGAAGCTTTCTTT.

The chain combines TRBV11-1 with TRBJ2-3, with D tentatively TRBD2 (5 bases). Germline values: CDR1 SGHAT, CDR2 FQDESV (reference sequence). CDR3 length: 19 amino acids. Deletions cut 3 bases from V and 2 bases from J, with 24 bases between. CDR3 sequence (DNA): TGTGCCAGCAGCTTCCTGAACCTAGCACCGGGGAGTTTCACAGATACGCAGTATTTT. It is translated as CASSFLNLAPGSFTDTQYF.

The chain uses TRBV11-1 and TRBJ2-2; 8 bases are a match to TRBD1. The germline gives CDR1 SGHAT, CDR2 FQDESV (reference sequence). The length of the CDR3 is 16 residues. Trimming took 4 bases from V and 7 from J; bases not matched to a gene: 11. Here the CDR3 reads CASSSDRGPEVGELFF. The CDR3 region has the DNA TGTGCCAGCAGCTCCGACAGGGGTCCCGAGGTCGGGGAGCTGTTTTTT. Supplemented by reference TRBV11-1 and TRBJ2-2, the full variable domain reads EAEVAQSPRYKITEKSQAVAFWCDPISGHATLYWYRQILGQGPELLVQFQDESVVDDSQLPKDRFSAERLKGVDSTLKIQPAELGDSAMYLCASSSDRGPEVGELFFGEGSRLTVL.

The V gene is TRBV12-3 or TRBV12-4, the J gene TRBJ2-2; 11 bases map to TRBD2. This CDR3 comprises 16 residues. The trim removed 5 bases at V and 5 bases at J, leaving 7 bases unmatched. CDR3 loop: CASSPYSSGGTGELFF. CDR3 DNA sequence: TGTGCCAGCAGTCCCTACTCTAGCGGGGGGACCGGGGAGCTGTTTTTT.

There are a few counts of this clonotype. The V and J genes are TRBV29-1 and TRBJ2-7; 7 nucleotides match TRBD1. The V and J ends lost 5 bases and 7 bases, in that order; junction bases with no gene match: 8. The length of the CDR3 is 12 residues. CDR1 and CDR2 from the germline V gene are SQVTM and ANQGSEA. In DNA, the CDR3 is TGCAGCGTTAACAGGGGCTCGGGTGAGCAGTACTTC. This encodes CSVNRGSGEQYF.

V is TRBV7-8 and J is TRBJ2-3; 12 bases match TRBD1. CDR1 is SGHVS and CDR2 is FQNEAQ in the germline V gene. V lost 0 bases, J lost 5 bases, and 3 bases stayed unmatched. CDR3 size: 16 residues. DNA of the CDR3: TGTGCCAGCAGCTTAGCGGGGACAGGGGGCGTAGATACGCAGTATTTT. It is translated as CASSLAGTGGVDTQYF.

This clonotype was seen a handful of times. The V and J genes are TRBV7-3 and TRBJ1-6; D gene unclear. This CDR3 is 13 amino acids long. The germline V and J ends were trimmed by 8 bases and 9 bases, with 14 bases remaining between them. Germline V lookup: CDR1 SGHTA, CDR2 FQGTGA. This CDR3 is CASSPGLGSPLHF. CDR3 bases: TGTGCCAGCTCCCCCGGGCTGGGTTCACCCCTCCACTTT. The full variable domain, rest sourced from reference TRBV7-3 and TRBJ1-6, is GAGVSQTPSNKVTEKGKYVELRCDPISGHTALYWYRQSLGQGPEFLIYFQGTGAADDSGLPNDRFFAVRPEGSVSTLKIQRTERGDSAVYLCASSPGLGSPLHFGNGTRLTVT.

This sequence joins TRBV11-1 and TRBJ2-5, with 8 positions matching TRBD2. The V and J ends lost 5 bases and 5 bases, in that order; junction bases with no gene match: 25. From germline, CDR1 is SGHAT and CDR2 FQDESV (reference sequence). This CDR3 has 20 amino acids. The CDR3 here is CASSTREANPLPGGPETQYF. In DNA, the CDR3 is TGTGCCAGCAGCACCCGGGAGGCGAATCCACTTCCGGGAGGGCCTGAGACCCAGTACTTC. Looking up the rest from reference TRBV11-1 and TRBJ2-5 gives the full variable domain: EAEVAQSPRYKITEKSQAVAFWCDPISGHATLYWYRQILGQGPELLVQFQDESVVDDSQLPKDRFSAERLKGVDSTLKIQPAELGDSAMYLCASSTREANPLPGGPETQYFGPGTRLLVL.

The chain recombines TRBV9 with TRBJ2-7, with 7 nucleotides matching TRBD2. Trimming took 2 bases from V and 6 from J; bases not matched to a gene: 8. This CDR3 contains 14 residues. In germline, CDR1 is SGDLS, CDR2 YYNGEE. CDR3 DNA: TGTGCCAGCAGCGTCGGACTAGTTTCGTTCGAGCAGTACTTC. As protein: CASSVGLVSFEQYF.

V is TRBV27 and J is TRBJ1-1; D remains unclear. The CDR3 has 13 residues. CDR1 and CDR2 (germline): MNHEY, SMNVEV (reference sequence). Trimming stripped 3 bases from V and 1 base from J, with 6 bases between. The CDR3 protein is CASSFASNTEAFF. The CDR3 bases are TGTGCCAGCAGTTTTGCATCGAACACTGAAGCTTTCTTT.

CDR3 bases: TGTGCCAGCAGTGAAGCGCGGGAGACCCAGTACTTC. It is translated as CASSEARETQYF. V is TRBV2 and J is TRBJ2-5; no firm D call. V was clipped by 0 bases and J by 5 bases, with 4 bases between them. The CDR3 spans 12 residues. Germline lookup yields CDR1 SNHLY and CDR2 FYNNEI.

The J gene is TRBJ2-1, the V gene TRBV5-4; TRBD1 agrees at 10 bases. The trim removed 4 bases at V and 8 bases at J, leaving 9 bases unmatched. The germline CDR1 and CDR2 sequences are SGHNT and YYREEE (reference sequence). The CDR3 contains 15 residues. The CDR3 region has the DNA TGTGCCAGCAGCCCGGGGACAGGGGTTGGTTATGAGCAGTTCTTC. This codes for CASSPGTGVGYEQFF.

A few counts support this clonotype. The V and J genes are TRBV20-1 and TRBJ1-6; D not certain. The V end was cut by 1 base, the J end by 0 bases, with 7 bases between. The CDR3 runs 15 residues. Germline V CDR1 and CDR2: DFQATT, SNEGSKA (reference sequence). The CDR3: CSARVGSSYNSPLHF. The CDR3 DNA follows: TGCAGTGCTAGAGTAGGGAGCTCCTATAATTCACCCCTCCACTTT.

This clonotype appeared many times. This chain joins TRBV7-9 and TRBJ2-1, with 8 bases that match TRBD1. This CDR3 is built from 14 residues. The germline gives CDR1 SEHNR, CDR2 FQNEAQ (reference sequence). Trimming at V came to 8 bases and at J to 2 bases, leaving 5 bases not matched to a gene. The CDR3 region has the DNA TGTGCCAGCGGCGGACAGGGCCCCTACAATGAGCAGTTCTTC. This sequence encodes CASGGQGPYNEQFF.

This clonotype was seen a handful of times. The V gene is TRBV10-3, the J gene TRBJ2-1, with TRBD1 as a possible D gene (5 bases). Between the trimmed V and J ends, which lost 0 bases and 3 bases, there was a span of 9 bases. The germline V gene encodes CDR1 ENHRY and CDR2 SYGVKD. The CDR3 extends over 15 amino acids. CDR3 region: CAISESETVYNEQFF. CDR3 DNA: TGTGCCATCAGTGAGTCTGAGACAGTCTACAATGAGCAGTTCTTC.

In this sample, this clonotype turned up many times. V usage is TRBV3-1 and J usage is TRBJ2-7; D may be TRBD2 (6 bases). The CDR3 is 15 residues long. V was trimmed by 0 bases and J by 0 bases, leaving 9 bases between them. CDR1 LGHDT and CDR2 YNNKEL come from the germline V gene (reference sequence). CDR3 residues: CASSQDAGPSYEQYF. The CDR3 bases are TGTGCCAGCAGCCAAGACGCGGGGCCCTCCTACGAGCAGTACTTC.

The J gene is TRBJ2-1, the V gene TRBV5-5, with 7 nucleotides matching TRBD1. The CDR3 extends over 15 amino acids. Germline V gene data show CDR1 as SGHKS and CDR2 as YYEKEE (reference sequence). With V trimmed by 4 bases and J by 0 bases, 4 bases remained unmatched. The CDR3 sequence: CASSEGQTSYNEQFF. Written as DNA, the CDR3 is TGTGCCAGCAGCGAGGGACAGACCTCCTACAATGAGCAGTTCTTC.

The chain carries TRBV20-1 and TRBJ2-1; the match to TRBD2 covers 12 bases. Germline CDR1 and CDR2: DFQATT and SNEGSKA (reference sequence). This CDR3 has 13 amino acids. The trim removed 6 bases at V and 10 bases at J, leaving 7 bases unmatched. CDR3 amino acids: CSARTSGAYEQFF. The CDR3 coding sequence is TGCAGTGCCCGGACTAGCGGGGCTTACGAGCAGTTCTTC.

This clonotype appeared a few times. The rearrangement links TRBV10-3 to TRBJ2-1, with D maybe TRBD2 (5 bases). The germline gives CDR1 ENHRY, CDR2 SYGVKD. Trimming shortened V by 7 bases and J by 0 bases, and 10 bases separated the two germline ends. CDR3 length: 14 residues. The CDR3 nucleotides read TGTGCCATCAAGGAGGTCAGCTCCTACAATGAGCAGTTCTTC. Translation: CAIKEVSSYNEQFF.

The CDR3 nucleotides are TGTGCCAGCAGCTTAGGGACCGGGACAGTGGACGAGCAGTACTTC. Protein: CASSLGTGTVDEQYF. The chain recombines TRBV11-2 with TRBJ2-7; 7 bases are shared with TRBD1. The CDR3 totals 15 residues. J was trimmed by 5 bases and V by 1 base; bases with no gene match: 8. The germline CDR1 and CDR2 sequences are SGHAT and FQNNGV.

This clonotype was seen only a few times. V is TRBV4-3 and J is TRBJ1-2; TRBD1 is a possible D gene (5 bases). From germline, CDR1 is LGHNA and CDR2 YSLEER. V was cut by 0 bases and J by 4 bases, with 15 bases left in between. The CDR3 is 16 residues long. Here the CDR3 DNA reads TGCGCCAGCAGCCAAGATTGGTTGGGGCTGGGCTATGGCTACACCTTC. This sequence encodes CASSQDWLGLGYGYTF.